The clone carrying this T cell receptor beta chain was observed at least ten times. Its antigen is unidentified. The germline V gene has CDR1 MNHNS and CDR2 SASEGT. The CDR3 is 12 amino acids. Trimming took off 2 bases at V and 3 bases at J, with 5 bases between the two ends. The sample is drawn from a study of Graves' ophthalmopathy and Graves' hyperthyroidism. On the study more broadly: Peripheral blood collection took place at initial diagnosis, before any treatment.

Amplified material comprised TCR beta CDR3 regions derived from RNA transcripts. First-round RT-PCR relied on HTBI primers, and a second-round multiplex PCR came next. TCRdb called the multiplex PCR reads again in MiXCR, with one record for every CDR3 protein. Of around 340,000 distinct CDR3 sequences in the sample, roughly 17% were seen once. The study's findings and limits: Blood samples also showed most expanded thyroid clonotypes exceeding 0.001 frequency.

The V call is TRBV6-1, the J call TRBJ2-7; D ambiguous. The sequence derives from an adult man with Graves' ophthalmopathy. Source material: peripheral blood. The CDR3 region is CASSESIYEQYF. For the CDR3, the DNA is TGTGCCAGCAGTGAATCAATCTACGAGCAGTACTTC.